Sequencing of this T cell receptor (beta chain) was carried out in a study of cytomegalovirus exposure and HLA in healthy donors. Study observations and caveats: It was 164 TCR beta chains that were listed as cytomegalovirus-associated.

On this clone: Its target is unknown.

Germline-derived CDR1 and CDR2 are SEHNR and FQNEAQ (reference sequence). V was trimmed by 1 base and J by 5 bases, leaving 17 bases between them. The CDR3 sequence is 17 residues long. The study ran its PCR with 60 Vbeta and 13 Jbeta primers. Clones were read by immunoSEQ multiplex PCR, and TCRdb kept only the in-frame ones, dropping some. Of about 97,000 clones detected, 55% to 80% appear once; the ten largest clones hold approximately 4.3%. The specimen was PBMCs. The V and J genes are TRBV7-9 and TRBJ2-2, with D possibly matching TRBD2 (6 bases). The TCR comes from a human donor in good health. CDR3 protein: CASSLGVGPAGTGELFF. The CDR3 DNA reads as TGTGCCAGCAGCTTAGGGGTTGGGCCTGCGGGGACCGGGGAGCTGTTTTTT.